The next 23 T cell receptor beta chains were all read from a single sample in a study of blood T cell repertoires in COVID-19. Sequencing was performed with immunoSEQ multiplex PCR; in TCRdb, only in-frame clones are kept and a portion is missing. The sample gives roughly 100,000 clones, approximately 80% of which show up once; roughly 10% is in the top ten. Sequences were obtained from peripheral blood. Receptors originate from a woman aged 80 or over with acute or convalescent COVID-19.

The CDR3 region has the DNA TGTGCCAGCAGCCGAGACAGGAGCTCCTACGAGCAGTACTTC. Translated: CASSRDRSSYEQYF. The rearrangement joins TRBV6-5 to TRBJ2-7; D might be TRBD1 (6 bases). CDR3 length: 14 amino acids. V gave up 6 bases and J gave up 0 bases, with 12 bases separating them. From germline, CDR1 is MNHEY and CDR2 SVGAGI.

Only one count was recorded for this clone. The gene calls are TRBV28 and TRBJ1-2; 10 bases agree with TRBD1. V was pared by 2 bases and J by 7 bases, with 1 base of the junction left unmatched. This CDR3 spans 13 amino acids. Germline-derived CDR1 and CDR2 are MDHEN and SYDVKM. The CDR3 loop reads CASSLDRGRGYTF. The CDR3 DNA sequence: TGTGCCAGCAGTTTAGACAGGGGGCGTGGCTACACCTTC.

This clone was detected ten times or more. The chain employs TRBV28 and TRBJ2-6; D possibly corresponds to TRBD1 (5 bases). V was cut by 7 bases and J by 0 bases, with 13 bases left in between. The V gene's germline CDR1 is MDHEN and CDR2 SYDVKM. The CDR3 is 16 residues long. The CDR3, as DNA: TGTGCCAGCACTCCCGCGACAGTCTCTGGGGCCAACGTCCTGACTTTC. It translates to CASTPATVSGANVLTF.

The chain carries TRBV6-8 and TRBJ1-3; 7 bases match TRBD1. The CDR3 length is 16 residues. Per germline, CDR1 MNHGY and CDR2 SAAAGT. Losses at the gene ends were 1 base for V and 3 bases for J; bases not matched to a gene: 6. Here the CDR3 DNA reads TGTGCCAGCAGTTACTGGGCAGGGGGGATTGGAAACACCATATATTTT. Translation: CASSYWAGGIGNTIYF.

The chain recombines TRBV7-9 with TRBJ2-1; 7 nucleotides agree with TRBD2. V shed 2 bases and J 4 bases; nucleotides not matched to a gene: 2. The CDR3 length is 14 residues. Germline-derived CDR1 and CDR2 are SEHNR and FQNEAQ (reference sequence). CDR3 loop: CASSLRDYYNEQFF. The CDR3 coding sequence is TGTGCCAGCAGCTTAAGGGACTATTACAATGAGCAGTTCTTC.

This clone appeared a few times. As DNA, the CDR3 is TGTGCCAGTAGTCCCCGGGTTGGCTATGACACTGAAGCTTTCTTT. Translation gives CASSPRVGYDTEAFF. The chain joins TRBV19 to TRBJ1-1; D is unresolved. Germline V gene sequence: CDR1 LNHDA, CDR2 SQIVND (reference sequence). Deletions cut 5 bases from V and 3 bases from J, with 16 bases between. The CDR3 covers 15 residues.

The chain uses TRBV11-2 and TRBJ1-3; no definite D call. Deletions cut 3 bases from V and 0 bases from J, with 12 bases between. CDR1 SGHAT and CDR2 FQNNGV come from the germline V gene. The CDR3 length is 16 residues. The CDR3 region is CASSLAQASSGNTIYF. Here the CDR3 DNA reads TGTGCCAGCAGCTTGGCCCAGGCGAGCTCTGGAAACACCATATATTTT.

The V and J genes are TRBV19 and TRBJ2-6; TRBD1 aligns across 7 bases. Trimming removed 6 bases from V and 0 bases from J; junction bases left unmatched: 11. Looked up from germline, CDR1 is LNHDA and CDR2 is SQIVND (reference sequence). The CDR3 is 18 residues long. The CDR3 nucleotides read TGTGCCAGTAGATCCGAAAGGGGGCCGCACTCTGGGGCCAACGTCCTGACTTTC. Its protein product is CASRSERGPHSGANVLTF.

The chain uses TRBV7-2 and TRBJ2-1; 10 nucleotides align to TRBD1. With V trimmed by 1 base and J by 8 bases, 2 bases remained unmatched. Germline CDR1 reads SGHTA; CDR2 reads FQGNSA. There are 14 residues in the CDR3. CDR3 in amino acids: CASSLVGTGDEQFF. CDR3 sequence (DNA): TGTGCCAGCAGCTTAGTCGGGACAGGGGATGAGCAGTTCTTC.

The CDR3 reads CSASPGQPNEKLFF. The CDR3 nucleotides are TGCAGTGCTAGTCCGGGACAACCTAATGAAAAACTGTTTTTT. This chain uses TRBV20-1 with TRBJ1-4, with D perhaps matching TRBD1 (6 bases). V lost 3 bases and J lost 3, with 11 bases in between. Germline CDR1 reads DFQATT; CDR2 reads SNEGSKA (reference sequence). The length of the CDR3 is 14 residues.

V and J are TRBV14 and TRBJ2-1; 8 bases line up with TRBD2. The CDR3 runs 12 residues. After removal of 5 bases from V and 10 bases from J, the junction contained 4 bases not matched to a gene. CDR1 and CDR2 from the germline V gene are SGHDN and FVKESK. CDR3 in amino acids: CASSFGRGEQFF. The CDR3 DNA is TGTGCCAGCAGCTTCGGGAGGGGGGAGCAGTTCTTC.

The chain carries TRBV7-2 and TRBJ2-5; 10 nucleotides agree with TRBD2. J gave up 0 bases and V 5 bases, and 9 bases lay outside the gene matches. Germline lookup yields CDR1 SGHTA and CDR2 FQGNSA. CDR3 length equals 17 residues. The CDR3 loop reads CASSRTSGTEYQETQYF. CDR3 DNA: TGTGCCAGCAGCAGGACTAGCGGAACTGAATACCAAGAGACCCAGTACTTC.

CDR3 in amino acids: CASSQPPETEAFF. DNA for the CDR3: TGTGCCAGCAGCCAGCCTCCCGAGACTGAAGCTTTCTTT. The rearrangement joins TRBV3-1 (or the pseudogene TRBV3-2) to TRBJ1-1; D is undetermined. The CDR3 consists of 13 residues. Germline lookup yields CDR1 LGHDT and CDR2 YNNKEL (reference sequence). The V and J ends lost 3 bases and 5 bases respectively, with 10 bases between them.

The V and J genes are TRBV27 and TRBJ1-5, with TRBD1 matching over 7 bases. The junction had 3 bases not matched to a gene; V was cut back by 4 bases and J by 0 bases. Germline CDR1 MNHEY, CDR2 SMNVEV (reference sequence). The CDR3 loop spans 15 amino acids. The CDR3 loop is CASSWTGLSNQPQHF. For the CDR3, the DNA is TGTGCCAGCAGTTGGACAGGTCTTAGCAATCAGCCCCAGCATTTT.

This sequence joins TRBV19 and TRBJ2-3; 8 nucleotides line up with TRBD2. Germline V CDR1 and CDR2: LNHDA, SQIVND (reference sequence). This CDR3 spans 17 amino acids. After removal of 5 bases from V and 4 bases from J, the junction contained 14 bases not matched to a gene. The CDR3 coding sequence is TGTGCCAGTAGTCCAAGACACGGGGCGGGAGGATCAGATACGCAGTATTTT. It encodes CASSPRHGAGGSDTQYF. The entire variable domain, with the rest obtained from reference TRBV19 and TRBJ2-3, is as follows: DGGITQSPKYLFRKEGQNVTLSCEQNLNHDAMYWYRQDPGQGLRLIYYSQIVNDFQKGDIAEGYSVSREKKESFPLTVTSAQKNPTAFYLCASSPRHGAGGSDTQYFGPGTRLTVL.

The gene calls are TRBV7-2 and TRBJ1-2; weak D call: TRBD1 (5 bases). Trimming stripped 0 bases from V and 5 bases from J, with 16 bases between. This CDR3 comprises 16 residues. Germline loops: CDR1 SGHTA, CDR2 FQGNSA. The CDR3 spells CASSLARLGGSYGYTF. The CDR3, as DNA: TGTGCCAGCAGCTTAGCGCGGTTGGGGGGATCTTATGGCTACACCTTC. Filled out from reference TRBV7-2 and TRBJ1-2, the complete variable domain reads GAGVSQSPSNKVTEKGKDVELRCDPISGHTALYWYRQSLGQGLEFLIYFQGNSAPDKSGLPSDRFSAERTGGSVSTLTIQRTQQEDSAVYLCASSLARLGGSYGYTFGSGTRLTVV.

The V gene is TRBV3-1 (or the pseudogene TRBV3-2), the J gene TRBJ1-1; D is possibly TRBD1 (6 bases). Trimming pared 4 bases from V and 0 bases from J, leaving 24 bases between. CDR1 LGHDT and CDR2 YNNKEL come from the germline V gene (reference sequence). The CDR3 totals 19 residues. In DNA, the CDR3 is TGTGCCAGCAGCCCTACTGGGACACTCTCGGTCCCTTTGAACACTGAAGCTTTCTTT. Amino acid sequence: CASSPTGTLSVPLNTEAFF.

The chain joins TRBV6-1 to TRBJ2-7; 10 positions agree with TRBD1. The CDR3 spans 15 residues. V trimming: 2 bases; J trimming: 6 bases; junction bases outside the gene matches: 7. Germline CDR1 reads MNHNS; CDR2 reads SASEGT. The CDR3 nucleotides read TGTGCCAGCAGTGAAATTTGGGGACAGGGGATCGAGCAGTACTTC. Translated: CASSEIWGQGIEQYF.

This clone was seen only once. The chain is built from TRBV7-2 and TRBJ1-2; D is undetermined. CDR3 length: 16 amino acids. The germline V and J ends were trimmed by 5 bases and 0 bases, with 16 bases remaining between them. Germline CDR1 is SGHTA and CDR2 is FQGNSA. CDR3 DNA: TGTGCCAGCAGCCCGTTCGAGGCGGAAACTAACTATGGCTACACCTTC. Translated: CASSPFEAETNYGYTF.

The chain employs TRBV24-1 and TRBJ2-1; 13 bases fit TRBD2. Per the germline V gene, CDR1 is KGHDR and CDR2 is SFDVKD. J lost 7 bases, V lost 3 bases, and 5 bases had no gene match. This CDR3 comprises 16 residues. The CDR3 protein is CATSDVGTSGTNEQFF. CDR3 bases: TGTGCCACCAGTGATGTCGGGACTAGCGGGACGAATGAGCAGTTCTTC.

The chain links TRBV5-5 to TRBJ1-5; TRBD1 aligns across 7 bases. This CDR3 is built from 14 residues. CDR1 is SGHKS and CDR2 is YYEKEE in the germline V gene (reference sequence). With 4 bases clipped from V and 4 bases from J, the junction kept 5 bases outside the gene matches. The CDR3 DNA follows: TGTGCCAGCAGCAAACAGGGGCAAAATCAGCCCCAGCATTTT. Translating it yields CASSKQGQNQPQHF.

The rearrangement links TRBV18 to TRBJ1-1; D possibly corresponds to TRBD1 (5 bases). The V end lost 4 bases, the J end lost 0 bases, and 6 bases lay between the germline ends. The V gene's germline CDR1 is KGHSH and CDR2 LQKENI. This CDR3 comprises 13 residues. The CDR3 DNA reads TGTGCCAGCTCACAGGGGATGAACACTGAAGCTTTCTTT. Residues: CASSQGMNTEAFF.

This rearrangement joins TRBV7-9 to TRBJ1-6; D might be TRBD1 (5 bases). This CDR3 region has 14 residues. Between the trimmed V and J ends, which lost 1 base and 7 bases, there was a span of 8 bases. Germline V gives CDR1 SEHNR, CDR2 FQNEAQ (reference sequence). The CDR3, as DNA: TGTGCCAGCAGCTTAGGGGGCGACAATTCACCCCTCCACTTT. Translation: CASSLGGDNSPLHF.